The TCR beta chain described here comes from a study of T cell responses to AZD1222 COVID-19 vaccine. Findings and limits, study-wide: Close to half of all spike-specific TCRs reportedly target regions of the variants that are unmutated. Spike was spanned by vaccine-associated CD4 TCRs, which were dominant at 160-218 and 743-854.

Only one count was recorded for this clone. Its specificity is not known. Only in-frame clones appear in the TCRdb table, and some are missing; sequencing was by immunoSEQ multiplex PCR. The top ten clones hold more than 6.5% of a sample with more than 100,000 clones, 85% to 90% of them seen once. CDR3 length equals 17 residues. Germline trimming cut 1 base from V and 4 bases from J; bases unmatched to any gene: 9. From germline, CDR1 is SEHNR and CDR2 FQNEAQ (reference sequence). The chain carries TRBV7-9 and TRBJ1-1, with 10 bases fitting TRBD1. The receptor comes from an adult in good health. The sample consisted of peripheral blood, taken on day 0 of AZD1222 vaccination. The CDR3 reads CASSLGDRGRLGTEAFF. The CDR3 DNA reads TGTGCCAGCAGCTTAGGCGACAGGGGGCGGTTGGGCACTGAAGCTTTCTTT.